Presented here are 17 T cell receptor beta chains from one specimen sequenced in a study of CD8+ T cells in alopecia areata. Treatment of the sample: oral pan-JAK inhibitor, 5-10 mg twice daily. Reverse transcription of extracted RNA yielded cDNA, which provided the sequencing template. Here immunoSEQ multiplex PCR was the method, and the copy in TCRdb shows in-frame clones only, minus some. This repertoire shows about 140,000 clones, 45% to 60% found once; its top ten account for about 15%. Source: CD8+ T cells sorted from blood, taken at week 4, from a patient treated with tofacitinib. The receptors come from a human donor with alopecia areata.

This clone was picked up a small number of times. V and J are TRBV6-5 and TRBJ2-2, with 7 bases aligning to TRBD1. The CDR3 runs 13 residues. CDR1 is MNHEY, CDR2 SVGAGI, per germline. V lost 5 bases to trimming and J lost 7 bases; unmatched junction nucleotides: 4. CDR3 region: CASSPGGIGELFF. CDR3 coding DNA: TGTGCCAGCAGTCCAGGGGGAATCGGGGAGCTGTTTTTT.

The DNA of the CDR3 is TGTGCCAGCAGTGACTCGGGAGGGGCCATCAAAAACATTCAGTACTTC. Translation: CASSDSGGAIKNIQYF. The chain uses TRBV6-4 and TRBJ2-4; 7 bases map to TRBD2. This CDR3 comprises 16 residues. The germline V gene encodes CDR1 MRHNA and CDR2 SNTAGT. Germline trimming cut 0 bases from V and 3 bases from J; bases unmatched to any gene: 5.

This clone was detected only a few times. This chain uses TRBV4-2 with TRBJ2-7; 9 bases map to TRBD1. The V segment lost 0 bases and the J segment 1 base; nucleotides outside the gene matches: 7. Germline V gene lookup returns CDR1 LGHNA and CDR2 YNFKEQ. The CDR3 length is 17 residues. CDR3 in DNA: TGTGCCAGCAGCCAAGACTATGGGACAGGGCTTTCCTACGAGCAGTACTTC. It codes for CASSQDYGTGLSYEQYF.

The chain carries TRBV19 and TRBJ2-7, with TRBD1 matching 10 bases. From germline, CDR1 is LNHDA and CDR2 SQIVND (reference sequence). The CDR3 is 14 amino acids. V shed 7 bases, J shed 4 bases, and the junction held 7 bases outside the gene matches. The CDR3 loop is CASKPGQGIYEQYF. For the CDR3, the DNA is TGTGCCAGTAAGCCGGGACAGGGGATTTACGAGCAGTACTTC.

The chain links TRBV6-1 to TRBJ2-7, with 7 bases fitting TRBD1. CDR1 is MNHNS and CDR2 is SASEGT in the germline V gene. The CDR3 totals 12 residues. Losses at the gene ends were 5 bases for V and 7 bases for J; bases not matched to a gene: 5. CDR3 region: CASSFDRVEQYF. CDR3 DNA: TGTGCCAGCAGTTTTGACAGGGTTGAGCAGTACTTC.

The V call is TRBV9, the J call TRBJ1-5; D gene unclear. The germline V gene has CDR1 SGDLS and CDR2 YYNGEE. V dropped 0 bases and J dropped 6 bases, with 10 bases sitting between them. The CDR3 runs 14 residues. The CDR3 sequence: CASSVAPSGQPQHF. CDR3 coding DNA: TGTGCCAGCAGCGTAGCACCCAGTGGTCAGCCCCAGCATTTT.

This sequence joins TRBV27 and TRBJ2-3, with 12 bases that match TRBD2. J gave up 2 bases and V 8 bases, and 8 bases lay outside the gene matches. CDR1 and CDR2 (germline): MNHEY, SMNVEV (reference sequence). The CDR3 has 16 residues. The DNA of the CDR3 is TGTGCCAGCTGGCGACTAGCGGGGGACTACACAGATACGCAGTATTTT. Its translation: CASWRLAGDYTDTQYF.

This clone was picked up many times. The V and J genes are TRBV7-6 and TRBJ1-3, with D unresolved. Germline V gene lookup returns CDR1 SGHVS and CDR2 FNYEAQ. The CDR3 extends over 17 amino acids. V lost 3 bases and J lost 0, with 15 bases in between. CDR3 loop: CASSFQRGLTSGNTIYF. CDR3 sequence (DNA): TGTGCCAGCAGCTTTCAACGCGGGCTAACCTCTGGAAACACCATATATTTT.

The chain carries TRBV4-3 and TRBJ1-2, with TRBD1 as a possible D gene (5 bases). The CDR3 is 15 residues long. The V end lost 3 bases, the J end lost 4 bases, and 15 bases lay between the germline ends. Germline CDR1 and CDR2: LGHNA and YSLEER. The CDR3 protein is CASSQVGLAGYGYTF. CDR3 nucleotide sequence: TGCGCCAGCAGCCAGGTGGGACTGGCAGGCTATGGCTACACCTTC.

The chain recombines TRBV29-1 with TRBJ2-3, with unresolved D. Trimming took 1 base from V and 4 from J, leaving 18 bases between them. CDR3 length: 16 residues. Germline CDR1 is SQVTM and CDR2 is ANQGSEA. CDR3 nucleotide sequence: TGCAGCGTTGAAGCCCCTACCTGGGAAAGGCCAGATACGCAGTATTTT. It encodes CSVEAPTWERPDTQYF.

The gene calls are TRBV20-1 and TRBJ2-7; D unclear. The V gene lost 3 bases and the J gene lost 7 bases, with 10 bases spanning the gap. Germline V gives CDR1 DFQATT, CDR2 SNEGSKA (reference sequence). The CDR3 has 11 amino acids. The CDR3 DNA is TGCAGTGCTAGCGGGTCTTTGGAGCAGTACTTC. Translation gives CSASGSLEQYF.

A note on this clone: A far larger clone is a single base away, which makes a read error likely. The chain recombines TRBV6-4 with TRBJ2-2, with D possibly matching TRBD1 (6 bases). Germline V gives CDR1 MRHNA, CDR2 SNTAGT. The V end lost 5 bases, the J end lost 3 bases, and 7 bases lay between the germline ends. The CDR3 runs 13 residues. CDR3 DNA sequence: TGTGCCAGCAGTTACAGGGACACCGGGGAGCTGTTTTTT. It is translated as CASSYRDTGELFF.

V gene TRBV7-8 combines with J gene TRBJ1-5, with unresolved D. Per germline, CDR1 SGHVS and CDR2 FQNEAQ. Between the trimmed V and J ends, which lost 0 bases and 1 base, there was a span of 10 bases. The CDR3 runs to 16 residues. DNA of the CDR3: TGTGCCAGCAGCTTAGCCCCCCCCGGGAGCAATCAGCCCCAGCATTTT. Translation: CASSLAPPGSNQPQHF.

The chain has TRBV30 and TRBJ2-7; D is undetermined. Trimming stripped 0 bases from V and 6 bases from J, with 9 bases between. CDR1 is GTSNPN and CDR2 is SVGIG in the germline V gene (reference sequence). The CDR3 runs 12 residues. The CDR3 region is CAWSVTGPEQYF. CDR3 coding DNA: TGTGCCTGGAGTGTAACCGGGCCCGAGCAGTACTTC.

This clone showed up just a few times. The rearrangement joins TRBV27 to TRBJ1-6; D ambiguous. Deletions cut 5 bases from V and 6 bases from J, with 11 bases between. The CDR3 length is 14 residues. Germline CDR1 and CDR2: MNHEY and SMNVEV (reference sequence). The CDR3 DNA reads as TGTGCCAGCAGTACGACATGGGGTAATTCACCCCTCCACTTT. This gives the protein CASSTTWGNSPLHF.

The chain couples TRBV13 to TRBJ2-7; TRBD2 agrees at 8 bases. The trim removed 2 bases at V and 4 bases at J, leaving 7 bases unmatched. Germline-derived CDR1 and CDR2 are PRHDT and FYEKMQ (reference sequence). The CDR3 is 15 residues long. The CDR3 DNA follows: TGTGCCAGCAGCTTAAACGCGGGGGGCCGTTACGAGCAGTACTTC. Translating gives CASSLNAGGRYEQYF.

This clone was recorded a few times. DNA for the CDR3: TGCGCCAGCAGCCCAAACATGGACAGGGGAAGGGAGACCCAGTACTTC. Translated, it gives CASSPNMDRGRETQYF. The chain carries TRBV4-1 and TRBJ2-5; 9 bases agree with TRBD1. Trimming cost V 4 bases and J 5 bases; bases outside gene matches: 11. The V gene's germline CDR1 is MGHRA and CDR2 YSYEKL. There are 16 residues in the CDR3.